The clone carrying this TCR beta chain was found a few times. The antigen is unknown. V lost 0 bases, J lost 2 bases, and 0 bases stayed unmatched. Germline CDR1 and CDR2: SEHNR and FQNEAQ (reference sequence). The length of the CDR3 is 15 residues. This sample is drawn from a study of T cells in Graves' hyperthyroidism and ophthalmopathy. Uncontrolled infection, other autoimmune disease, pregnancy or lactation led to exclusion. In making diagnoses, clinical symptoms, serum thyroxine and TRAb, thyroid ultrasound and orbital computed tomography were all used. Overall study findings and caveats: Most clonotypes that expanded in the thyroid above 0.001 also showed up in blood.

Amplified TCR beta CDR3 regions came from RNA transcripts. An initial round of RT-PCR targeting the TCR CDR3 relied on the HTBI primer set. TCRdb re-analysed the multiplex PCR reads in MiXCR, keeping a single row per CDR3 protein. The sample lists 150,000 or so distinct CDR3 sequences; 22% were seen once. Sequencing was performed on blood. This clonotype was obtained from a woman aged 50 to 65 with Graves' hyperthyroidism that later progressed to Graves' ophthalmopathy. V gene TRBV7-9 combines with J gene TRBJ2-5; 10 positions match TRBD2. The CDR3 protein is CASSLASGRQETQYF. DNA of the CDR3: TGTGCCAGCAGCTTAGCTAGCGGGAGGCAAGAGACCCAGTACTTC. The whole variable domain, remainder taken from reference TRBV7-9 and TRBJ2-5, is DTGVSQNPRHKITKRGQNVTFRCDPISEHNRLYWYRQTLGQGPEFLTYFQNEAQLEKSRLLSDRFSAERPKGSFSTLEIQRTEQGDSAMYLCASSLASGRQETQYFGPGTRLLVL.